A selection of T cell receptor beta chains follows, all from one sample in a study of beta chain features in type 1 diabetes. Using immunoSEQ multiplex PCR, the repertoire was profiled, and TCRdb retains in-frame clones only, with some absent. This sample carries roughly 340,000 clones, roughly 12% of them seen once, and the ten largest clones take about 0.01%. Sequenced: naive CD4+ T cells from blood. The receptors originated from a woman between 18 and 29 years old with type 1 diabetes. The CDR3 runs from the conserved cysteine through the conserved F or W. Each record gives: J gene, D gene, clone size, CDR3 length, V gene, CDR3 DNA, CDR3 protein. The D gene is left open where the match is weak. The size field is filled for only some rows; it gives once, few, many or a size class.

J: TRBJ1-3
D: NA
size: few
length: 11
V: TRBV29-1
DNA: TGCAGCGTCACAGCTGGAAACACCATATATTTT
CDR3: CSVTAGNTIYF

J: TRBJ2-3
D: TRBD2
size: few
length: 15
V: TRBV5-4
DNA: TGTGCCAGCAGCTTCTCTAGCGGCTCCACAGATACGCAGTATTTT
CDR3: CASSFSSGSTDTQYF

J: TRBJ2-1
D: TRBD2
size: NA
length: 15
V: TRBV2
DNA: TGTGCCAGCTTCCGTAGCGGGGGGGCTTACAATGAGCAGTTCTTC
CDR3: CASFRSGGAYNEQFF

J: TRBJ1-4
D: NA
size: NA
length: 15
V: TRBV7-9
DNA: TGTGCCAGCAGCTTACAGGGTCGACTTAATGAAAAACTGTTTTTT
CDR3: CASSLQGRLNEKLFF

J: TRBJ2-7
D: TRBD1
size: NA
length: 15
V: TRBV5-4
DNA: TGTGCCAGCAGCCGGCCTGGACAGGATACCTACGAGCAGTACTTC
CDR3: CASSRPGQDTYEQYF

J: TRBJ2-2
D: NA
size: NA
length: 13
V: TRBV9
DNA: TGTGCCAGCAGCGTAGCCGGGGTCGGGGAGCTGTTTTTT
CDR3: CASSVAGVGELFF

J: TRBJ2-4
D: TRBD1
size: NA
length: 14
V: TRBV7-9
DNA: TGTGCCAGCAGCCGACTGACAGGGACCGGCATTCAGTACTTC
CDR3: CASSRLTGTGIQYF

J: TRBJ2-2
D: TRBD2
size: few
length: 14
V: TRBV30
DNA: TGTGCCTGGATAGCGGGAGGGATCACCGGGGAGCTGTTTTTT
CDR3: CAWIAGGITGELFF

J: TRBJ2-3
D: NA
size: NA
length: 14
V: TRBV6-1
DNA: TGTGCCACCCTTGGATGGGGGCTGACAGATACGCAGTATTTT
CDR3: CATLGWGLTDTQYF

J: TRBJ1-2
D: TRBD1
size: NA
length: 14
V: TRBV30
DNA: TGTGCCTGGAGTGTACCCGGCAGGGGGTATGGCTACACCTTC
CDR3: CAWSVPGRGYGYTF

J: TRBJ1-1
D: NA
size: few
length: 11
V: TRBV18
DNA: TGTGCCAGCGCGGTAAACACTGAAGCTTTCTTT
CDR3: CASAVNTEAFF

J: TRBJ2-1
D: TRBD2
size: NA
length: 16
V: TRBV6-5
DNA: TGTGCCAGCAGTTACTTTGCCGGGGGGGTATTCAATGAGCAGTTCTTC
CDR3: CASSYFAGGVFNEQFF

J: TRBJ2-5
D: NA
size: few
length: 15
V: TRBV18
DNA: TGTGCCAGCTCACCGATACAGGGATTTGTAGAGACCCAGTACTTC
CDR3: CASSPIQGFVETQYF

J: TRBJ2-1
D: NA
size: few
length: 11
V: TRBV4-3
DNA: TGCGCCAGCAGCCAAGAGGAGACCCGATTCTTC
CDR3: CASSQEETRFF

J: TRBJ1-1
D: NA
size: few
length: 16
V: TRBV19
DNA: TGTGCCAGTAGTATTCACGGACAGCTAATGAACACTGAAGCTTTCTTT
CDR3: CASSIHGQLMNTEAFF

J: TRBJ2-1
D: TRBD2
size: few
length: 14
V: TRBV27
DNA: TGTGCCAGCAGTCCTAGCGGGGGAAACAATGAGCAGTTCTTC
CDR3: CASSPSGGNNEQFF

J: TRBJ2-7
D: TRBD2
size: NA
length: 15
V: TRBV25-1
DNA: TGTGCCAGCAGTGAATCGGCTAGCGGGGGGTACGAGCAGTACTTC
CDR3: CASSESASGGYEQYF

J: TRBJ1-1
D: NA
size: NA
length: 12
V: TRBV30
DNA: TGTGCCTGGACGGGGGGAGGTACTGAAGCTTTCTTT
CDR3: CAWTGGGTEAFF

J: TRBJ1-2
D: TRBD1
size: few
length: 16
V: TRBV6-5
DNA: TGTGCCAGCAGTTACTCATGGACAGGGCTCGCGGGGGGCTACACCTTC
CDR3: CASSYSWTGLAGGYTF

J: TRBJ2-1
D: TRBD2
size: few
length: 19
V: TRBV7-9
DNA: TGTGCCAGCAGCTCGCCCCGCGGGACTAGCGCAAGCTCCTACAATGAGCAGTTCTTC
CDR3: CASSSPRGTSASSYNEQFF

J: TRBJ2-7
D: NA
size: few
length: 11
V: TRBV7-9
DNA: TGTGCCAGCAGCTTCGGGCAGGGTTGGGTCTTC
CDR3: CASSFGQGWVF

J: TRBJ1-1
D: NA
size: few
length: 13
V: TRBV9
DNA: TGTGCCAGCAGCGCAACAGGGAGCACTGAAGCTTTCTTT
CDR3: CASSATGSTEAFF

J: TRBJ1-1
D: TRBD1
size: NA
length: 11
V: TRBV10-3
DNA: TGTGCCTCAGGGGGCGGCACTGAAGCTTTCTTT
CDR3: CASGGGTEAFF

J: TRBJ2-1
D: NA
size: few
length: 13
V: TRBV2
DNA: TGTGCCAGCAGACAAAACAGGGAAAATGAGCAGTTCTTC
CDR3: CASRQNRENEQFF

J: TRBJ2-5
D: TRBD2
size: NA
length: 13
V: TRBV30
DNA: TGTGCCTGGAGTCTGGGGGGGGAAGAGACCCAGTACTTC
CDR3: CAWSLGGEETQYF